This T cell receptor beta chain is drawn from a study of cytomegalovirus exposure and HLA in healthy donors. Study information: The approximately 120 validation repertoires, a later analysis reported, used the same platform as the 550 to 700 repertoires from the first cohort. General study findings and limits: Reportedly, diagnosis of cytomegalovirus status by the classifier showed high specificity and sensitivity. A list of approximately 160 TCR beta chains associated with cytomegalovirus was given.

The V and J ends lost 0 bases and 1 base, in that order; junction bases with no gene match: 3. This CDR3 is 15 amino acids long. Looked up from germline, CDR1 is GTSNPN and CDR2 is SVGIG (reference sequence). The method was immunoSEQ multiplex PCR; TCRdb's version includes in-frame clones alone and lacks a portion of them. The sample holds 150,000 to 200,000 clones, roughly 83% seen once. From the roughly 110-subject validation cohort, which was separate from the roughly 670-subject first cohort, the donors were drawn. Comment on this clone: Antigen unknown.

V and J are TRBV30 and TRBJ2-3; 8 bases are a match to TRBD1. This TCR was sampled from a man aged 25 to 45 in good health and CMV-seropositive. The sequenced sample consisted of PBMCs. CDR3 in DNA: TGTGCCTGGAGTGTCGGGGGACAGGGCACAGATACGCAGTATTTT. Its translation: CAWSVGGQGTDTQYF.